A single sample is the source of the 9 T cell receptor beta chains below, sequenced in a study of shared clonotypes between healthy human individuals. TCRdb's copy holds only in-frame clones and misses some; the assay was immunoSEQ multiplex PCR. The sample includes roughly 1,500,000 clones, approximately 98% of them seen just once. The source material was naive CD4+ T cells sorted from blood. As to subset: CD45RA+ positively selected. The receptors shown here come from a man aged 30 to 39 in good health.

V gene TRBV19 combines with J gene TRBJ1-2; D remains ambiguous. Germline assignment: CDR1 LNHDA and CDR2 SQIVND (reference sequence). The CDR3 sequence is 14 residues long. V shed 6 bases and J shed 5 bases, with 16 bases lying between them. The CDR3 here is CASRSTLGEYGYTF. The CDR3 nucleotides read TGTGCCAGTAGATCGACACTCGGAGAATATGGCTACACCTTC.

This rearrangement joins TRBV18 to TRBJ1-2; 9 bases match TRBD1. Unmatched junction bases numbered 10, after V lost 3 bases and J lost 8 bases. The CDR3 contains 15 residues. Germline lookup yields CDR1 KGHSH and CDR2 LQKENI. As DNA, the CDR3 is TGTGCCAGCTCACCCCGACGGGGGGGGACAGGGGGCTACACCTTC. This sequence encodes CASSPRRGGTGGYTF.

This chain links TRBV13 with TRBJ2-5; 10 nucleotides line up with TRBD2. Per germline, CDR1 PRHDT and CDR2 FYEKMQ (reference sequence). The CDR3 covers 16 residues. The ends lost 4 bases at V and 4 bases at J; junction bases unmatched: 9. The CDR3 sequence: CASSSHLAGDLETQYF. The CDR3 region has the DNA TGTGCCAGCAGCTCGCACCTAGCGGGAGATCTAGAGACCCAGTACTTC.

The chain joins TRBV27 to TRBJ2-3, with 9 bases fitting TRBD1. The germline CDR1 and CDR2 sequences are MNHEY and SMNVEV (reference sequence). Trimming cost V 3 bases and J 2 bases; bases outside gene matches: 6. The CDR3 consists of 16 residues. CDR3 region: CASSFLGQGHTDTQYF. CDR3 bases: TGTGCCAGCAGTTTTCTGGGACAGGGTCACACAGATACGCAGTATTTT.

The CDR3 here is CASSPPGQSTDTQYF. CDR3 coding DNA: TGTGCCAGCAGTCCGCCGGGGCAGAGCACAGATACGCAGTATTTT. The chain combines TRBV28 with TRBJ2-3, with D perhaps assigned TRBD1 or TRBD2 (5 bases each). CDR1 MDHEN and CDR2 SYDVKM come from the germline V gene. This CDR3 has 15 amino acids. Deletions cut 5 bases from V and 0 bases from J, with 12 bases between. Looking up the rest from reference TRBV28 and TRBJ2-3 gives the full variable domain: DVKVTQSSRYLVKRTGEKVFLECVQDMDHENMFWYRQDPGLGLRLIYFSYDVKMKEKGDIPEGYSVSREKKERFSLILESASTNQTSMYLCASSPPGQSTDTQYFGPGTRLTVL.

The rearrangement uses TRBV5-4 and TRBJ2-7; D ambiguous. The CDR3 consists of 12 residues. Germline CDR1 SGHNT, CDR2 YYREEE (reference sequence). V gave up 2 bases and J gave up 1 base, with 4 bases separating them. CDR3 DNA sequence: TGTGCCAGCAGCTTTGATTCCTACGAGCAGTACTTC. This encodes CASSFDSYEQYF.

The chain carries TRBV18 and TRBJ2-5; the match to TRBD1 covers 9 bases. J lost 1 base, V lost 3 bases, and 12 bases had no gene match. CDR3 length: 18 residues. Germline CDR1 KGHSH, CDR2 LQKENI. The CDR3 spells CASSPLGSGTGIQETQYF. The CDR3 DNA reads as TGTGCCAGCTCACCTCTGGGGTCGGGGACAGGGATCCAAGAGACCCAGTACTTC. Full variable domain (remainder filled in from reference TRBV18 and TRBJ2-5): NAGVMQNPRHLVRRRGQEARLRCSPMKGHSHVYWYRQLPEEGLKFMVYLQKENIIDESGMPKERFSAEFPKEGPSILRIQQVVRGDSAAYFCASSPLGSGTGIQETQYFGPGTRLLVL.

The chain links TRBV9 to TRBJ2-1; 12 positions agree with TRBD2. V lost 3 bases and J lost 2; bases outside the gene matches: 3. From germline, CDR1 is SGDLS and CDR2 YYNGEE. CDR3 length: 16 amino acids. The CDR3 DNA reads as TGTGCCAGCAGCGGAAGGACTAGCGGGGCCTACAATGAGCAGTTCTTC. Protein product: CASSGRTSGAYNEQFF.

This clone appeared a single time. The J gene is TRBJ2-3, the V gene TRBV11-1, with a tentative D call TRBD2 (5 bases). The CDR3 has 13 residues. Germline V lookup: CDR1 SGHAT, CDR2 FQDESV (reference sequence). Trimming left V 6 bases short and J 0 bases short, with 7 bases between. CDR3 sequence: CASSQRSTDTQYF. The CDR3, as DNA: TGTGCCAGCAGTCAGCGGAGCACAGATACGCAGTATTTT.